The clone carrying this TCR beta chain was recorded a few times. What it recognizes is unknown. The sample originates from a study of T cells in Graves' hyperthyroidism and ophthalmopathy. Background on the study: Blood from the periphery was taken at initial diagnosis, before any treatment.

This CDR3 spans 18 amino acids. Germline V lookup: CDR1 MGHRA, CDR2 YSYEKL. The V gene lost 0 bases and the J gene lost 1 base, with 17 bases spanning the gap. Regions amplified from RNA transcripts were the TCR beta CDR3 regions. First-round RT-PCR targeting the TCR CDR3 was performed with the HTBI primer set. TCRdb ran MiXCR on the multiplex PCR reads and lists one entry per CDR3 protein. The data show around 600,000 distinct CDR3 sequences, approximately 15% seen once. Notes on the study in general: Classification by a 13 V-J model distinguished ophthalmopathy from stable hyperthyroidism. The majority of expanded thyroid clonotypes above 0.001 also appeared in blood.

In the ophthalmopathy cohort, Clinical Activity Score was at least 3, NOSPECS grade at least 4, and duration under 3 months. The sample taken for sequencing was blood. The sequence came from a woman younger than 30 with Graves' ophthalmopathy. The chain combines TRBV4-1 with TRBJ2-3; tentatively, D is TRBD1 or TRBD2 (5 bases each). The CDR3 DNA reads as TGCGCCAGCAGCCAAGAAGGAAGGGGCGTTAGCGGCACAGATACGCAGTATTTT. Translation: CASSQEGRGVSGTDTQYF.